The 23 T cell receptor beta chains in this list originate from one sample, sequenced in a study of blood T cells in healthy people across ages. Using a J-beta primer mix together with a sample-barcoded 5' primer, a second PCR was run for roughly 6 to 11 cycles. TCRdb reanalysed the 5' RACE reads using MiXCR and keeps one entry per CDR3 protein. Among about 1,800,000 distinct CDR3 sequences listed, roughly 28% were seen once. The source material was blood. These receptors all stem from a woman between 25 and 40 years old in good health.

Points on this clonotype: This clone may be a read error of a much larger clone one base away. The gene calls are TRBV10-3 and TRBJ2-7; perhaps TRBD1 as D (7 bases). The CDR3 extends over 15 amino acids. CDR1 and CDR2 (germline): ENHRY, SYGVKD. The CDR3 sequence: CVISDPAGQPYEQYF. The CDR3 DNA reads as TGTGTCATCAGTGACCCTGCGGGACAGCCCTACGAGCAGTACTTC.

The V gene is TRBV7-2, the J gene TRBJ2-3; perhaps TRBD2 as D (6 bases). V was pared by 2 bases and J by 4 bases, with 10 bases between. Germline CDR1 SGHTA, CDR2 FQGNSA. The CDR3 is 14 residues long. The CDR3 spells CASSLLGSPDTQYF. The DNA for the CDR3 is TGTGCCAGCAGCTTACTCGGGAGTCCAGATACGCAGTATTTT.

In this sample, this clonotype turned up a few times. This chain links TRBV7-9 with TRBJ1-1; tentatively, D is TRBD1 (5 bases). V shed 8 bases and J shed 5 bases, with 15 bases lying between them. The V gene's germline CDR1 is SEHNR and CDR2 FQNEAQ (reference sequence). The CDR3 is 13 residues long. CDR3 region: CASAGGKGTEAFF. The CDR3 DNA reads TGTGCCAGCGCTGGGGGGAAGGGGACTGAAGCTTTCTTT.

In this sample, this clonotype turned up a few times. This chain uses TRBV7-6 with TRBJ2-7, with 7 bases lining up with TRBD1. V shed 5 bases, J shed 5 bases, and the junction held 15 bases outside the gene matches. The CDR3 extends over 16 amino acids. Germline assignment: CDR1 SGHVS and CDR2 FNYEAQ. CDR3 residues: CASSRLGSGQLDEQYF. Written as DNA, the CDR3 is TGTGCCAGCAGCCGACTTGGATCGGGACAGTTAGACGAGCAGTACTTC.

J is TRBJ2-3 and V is TRBV12-3 or TRBV12-4, with 7 bases fitting TRBD2. V trimming: 3 bases; J trimming: 6 bases; junction bases outside the gene matches: 9. This CDR3 region has 15 residues. The CDR3 DNA follows: TGTGCCAGCAGTTTTAGGACTAGTAGGTCCGATACGCAGTATTTT. Translated, it gives CASSFRTSRSDTQYF.

The CDR3 DNA is TGTGCCAGCAGCTTAGTGGGAGGCTCAAGGGTTTCAGCTCAGCCCCAGCATTTT. Encoded protein: CASSLVGGSRVSAQPQHF. This rearrangement joins TRBV7-2 to TRBJ1-5, with D hard to call. The V gene's germline CDR1 is SGHTA and CDR2 FQGNSA. Trimming took 1 base from V and 6 from J, leaving 22 bases between them. The CDR3 is 18 residues long. The entire variable domain, with the rest obtained from reference TRBV7-2 and TRBJ1-5, is as follows: GAGVSQSPSNKVTEKGKDVELRCDPISGHTALYWYRQSLGQGLEFLIYFQGNSAPDKSGLPSDRFSAERTGGSVSTLTIQRTQQEDSAVYLCASSLVGGSRVSAQPQHFGDGTRLSIL.

The V call is TRBV28, the J call TRBJ1-1; unclear D gene. The germline gives CDR1 MDHEN, CDR2 SYDVKM. The length of the CDR3 is 13 residues. Trimming stripped 6 bases from V and 1 base from J, with 9 bases between. The DNA of the CDR3 is TGTGCCAGCAGGTTACAACGGAACACTGAAGCTTTCTTT. This sequence encodes CASRLQRNTEAFF.

CDR3 amino acids: CSARGAGGATSYEQYF. CDR3 nucleotides: TGCAGTGCTAGAGGAGCAGGGGGGGCGACTTCCTACGAGCAGTACTTC. V and J are TRBV20-1 and TRBJ2-7; D could derive from TRBD1 or TRBD2 (7 bases each). The CDR3 totals 16 residues. Germline V CDR1 and CDR2: DFQATT, SNEGSKA (reference sequence). Trimming shortened V by 1 base and J by 1 base, and 17 bases separated the two germline ends.

This clonotype appeared a single time. V is TRBV20-1 and J is TRBJ2-2; 12 nucleotides match TRBD2. After removal of 0 bases from V and 0 bases from J, the junction contained 5 bases not matched to a gene. The CDR3 extends over 18 amino acids. The germline V gene encodes CDR1 DFQATT and CDR2 SNEGSKA (reference sequence). The CDR3 is CSARDRASGGANTGELFF. The CDR3 DNA is TGCAGTGCTAGAGATCGGGCTAGCGGGGGGGCGAACACCGGGGAGCTGTTTTTT.

This clonotype has just a few counts. The chain is built from TRBV20-1 and TRBJ2-7, with 7 bases that match TRBD1. The germline gives CDR1 DFQATT, CDR2 SNEGSKA (reference sequence). This CDR3 has 11 residues. Written as DNA, the CDR3 is TGCAGGGTCGGACAGGCCTACGAGCAGTACTTC. Amino acid sequence: CRVGQAYEQYF.

V and J are TRBV3-1 and TRBJ2-4; possibly TRBD1 for D (6 bases). In germline, CDR1 is LGHDT, CDR2 YNNKEL (reference sequence). V was cut by 4 bases and J by 0 bases, with 10 bases left in between. This CDR3 is built from 15 residues. The chain's CDR3 is CASSPGALAKNIQYF. The CDR3 DNA reads TGTGCCAGCAGCCCAGGGGCGTTAGCCAAAAACATTCAGTACTTC.

The chain links TRBV5-1 to TRBJ2-1, with TRBD2 matching over 9 bases. Losses at the gene ends were 3 bases for V and 7 bases for J; bases not matched to a gene: 5. Germline V lookup: CDR1 SGHRS, CDR2 YFSETQ. The CDR3 contains 14 residues. The CDR3, as DNA: TGCGCCAGCAGCTGGGCTAGCGGGATAAATGAGCAGTTCTTC. Its protein product is CASSWASGINEQFF.

V is TRBV20-1 and J is TRBJ2-3; 9 bases are shared with TRBD1. Trimming took 3 bases from V and 1 from J; bases not matched to a gene: 2. CDR1 and CDR2 from the germline V gene are DFQATT and SNEGSKA (reference sequence). CDR3 length equals 14 residues. The CDR3 loop reads CSARDRGGTDTQYF. Written as DNA, the CDR3 is TGCAGTGCTAGGGACAGGGGAGGCACAGATACGCAGTATTTT.

This clonotype was seen ten or more times. The V and J genes are TRBV20-1 and TRBJ1-2, with a weak D call TRBD1 (6 bases). Between the trimmed V and J ends, which lost 6 bases and 1 base, there was a span of 15 bases. CDR3 size: 14 residues. CDR1 is DFQATT and CDR2 is SNEGSKA in the germline V gene (reference sequence). CDR3 sequence reads: CSAPATGRNYGYTF. The CDR3 region has the DNA TGCAGTGCCCCAGCCACAGGGCGTAACTATGGCTACACCTTC.

Remarks on this clonotype: The junction departs from germline at one end; a sequencing error may be responsible. CDR3: CAGSLLGGTEAFF. As DNA, the CDR3 is TGTGCCGGCAGCTTGCTGGGCGGCACTGAAGCTTTCTTT. The chain combines TRBV7-9 with TRBJ1-1; unclear D gene. The CDR3 runs 13 residues. Germline V gene data show CDR1 as SEHNR and CDR2 as FQNEAQ (reference sequence).

The chain joins TRBV15 to TRBJ2-5; 7 nucleotides line up with TRBD2. The CDR3 length is 14 residues. Germline values: CDR1 LNHNV, CDR2 YYDKDF (reference sequence). Trimming at V came to 3 bases and at J to 5 bases, leaving 6 bases not matched to a gene. The CDR3 coding sequence is TGTGCCACCAGCAGCAACGGGGAGGGCGAGACCCAGTACTTC. This codes for CATSSNGEGETQYF.

The chain carries TRBV7-9 and TRBJ2-2, with D tentatively TRBD1 or TRBD2 (5 bases each). The CDR3 has 17 residues. The V gene's germline CDR1 is SEHNR and CDR2 FQNEAQ (reference sequence). V shed 6 bases and J shed 5 bases, with 22 bases lying between them. CDR3 DNA sequence: TGTGCCAGCAGGGTGCCCGACAGACGTCTAGCTACCGGGGAGCTGTTTTTT. Its translation is CASRVPDRRLATGELFF.

Many counts were recorded for this clonotype. The rearrangement links TRBV20-1 to TRBJ1-5; D call uncertain. Trimming stripped 3 bases from V and 4 bases from J, with 7 bases between. Germline-derived CDR1 and CDR2 are DFQATT and SNEGSKA (reference sequence). There are 12 residues in the CDR3. CDR3 bases: TGCAGTGCTAGTGAGGTTAATCAGCCCCAGCATTTT. Amino acid sequence: CSASEVNQPQHF.

Note on this clonotype: One junction end disagrees with the germline gene, perhaps due to a read error. This chain links TRBV6-1 with TRBJ2-5; TRBD2 might be the D (5 bases). The CDR3 contains 13 residues. The germline CDR1 and CDR2 sequences are MNHNS and SASEGT. The CDR3 nucleotides are TGTGCCTGCAGTGACTATCCCAAAGAGACCCAGTACTTC. Its protein is CACSDYPKETQYF.

This clonotype was detected a few times. V is TRBV7-9 and J is TRBJ2-3; D gene uncertain. Trimming stripped 4 bases from V and 3 bases from J, with 8 bases between. The CDR3 covers 13 residues. Looked up from germline, CDR1 is SEHNR and CDR2 is FQNEAQ (reference sequence). CDR3 in DNA: TGTGCCAGCAGCTCCTCGATGACAGATACGCAGTATTTT. Protein sequence: CASSSSMTDTQYF.

The chain recombines TRBV6-5 with TRBJ2-5; D is unresolved. CDR1 is MNHEY, CDR2 SVGAGI, per germline. Trimming took off 5 bases at V and 1 base at J, with 17 bases between the two ends. The CDR3 is 16 residues long. DNA for the CDR3: TGTGCCAGCAGTCCGCAAAAGTCTCGGTTCCAAGAGACCCAGTACTTC. Translation gives CASSPQKSRFQETQYF.

In its sample, this clonotype was seen a few times. The V gene is TRBV12-5, the J gene TRBJ2-1; TRBD2 aligns across 9 bases. The CDR3 length is 18 residues. Germline V gene lookup returns CDR1 LGHNT and CDR2 FRNRAP. Trimming cost V 8 bases and J 1 base; bases outside gene matches: 15. The CDR3 DNA reads as TGTGCTAGTAAAGATAGCGGGAGTCCCCAGCAGTCCTACAATGAGCAGTTCTTC. Protein: CASKDSGSPQQSYNEQFF.

Turning to this clonotype: With a much larger clone just one base away, this may be a read error. The rearrangement links TRBV20-1 to TRBJ2-5; 7 positions agree with TRBD1. Germline CDR1 reads DFQATT; CDR2 reads SNEGSKA (reference sequence). Trimming took 6 bases from V and 5 from J; bases not matched to a gene: 12. CDR3 length: 14 residues. In DNA form, the CDR3 reads TGCAGTGCGGATCTGACAGGGCGAGACGAGACCCAGTACTTC. Translated, it gives CSADLTGRDETQYF.